The T cell receptor beta chain described here comes from a study of technical replicates of blood from a handful of donors. TCRdb's copy holds only in-frame clones and misses some; the assay was immunoSEQ multiplex PCR. The sample holds around 79,000 clones, around nine tenths seen once. V trimming: 5 bases; J trimming: 4 bases; junction bases outside the gene matches: 9. Germline V CDR1 and CDR2: SGHAT, FQDESV (reference sequence). The CDR3 is 15 amino acids. The chain recombines TRBV11-1 with TRBJ2-5, with 8 bases aligning to TRBD2. Source material: T cells isolated from PBMCs. This clonotype was obtained from a human donor in good health. This CDR3 reads CASSPWTSLTETQYF. The CDR3 nucleotides are TGTGCCAGCAGCCCATGGACTAGCTTGACAGAGACCCAGTACTTC. The full variable domain, in which reference TRBV11-1 and TRBJ2-5 provide the parts outside the CDR3, is EAEVAQSPRYKITEKSQAVAFWCDPISGHATLYWYRQILGQGPELLVQFQDESVVDDSQLPKDRFSAERLKGVDSTLKIQPAELGDSAMYLCASSPWTSLTETQYFGPGTRLLVL.